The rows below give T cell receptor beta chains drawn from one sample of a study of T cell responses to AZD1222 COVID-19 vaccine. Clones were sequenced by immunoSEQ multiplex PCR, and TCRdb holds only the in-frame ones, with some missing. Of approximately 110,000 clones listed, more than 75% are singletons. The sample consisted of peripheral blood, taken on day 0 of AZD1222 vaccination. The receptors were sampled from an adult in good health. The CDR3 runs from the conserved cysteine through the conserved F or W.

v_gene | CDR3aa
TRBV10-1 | CASSPQLAGLDTQYF
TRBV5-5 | CASSLQGPSYEQYF
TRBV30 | CAWSVLGTVSTF
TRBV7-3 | CASSLGLAGTGELFF
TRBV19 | CASTWQGKPYNEQFF
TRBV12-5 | CASGLIIGQGNTEAFF
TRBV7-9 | CASSFTSGGAGETQYF
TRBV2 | CASIGYGLVTDTQYF
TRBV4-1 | CASRDYWTSGGNEQFF
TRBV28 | CASSFYTGELFF
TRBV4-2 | CASSLVTGGTSYSNQPQHF
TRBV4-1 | CASSFTGSGTHNEKLFF
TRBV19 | CASSPTGVYEQYF
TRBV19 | CATHQVAGIGQPQHF
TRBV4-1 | CASSLGQGTYGYTF
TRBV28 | CASSLLGQARDTQYF
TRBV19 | CASSISENQPQHF
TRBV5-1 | CASSLPSGGALGEQFF
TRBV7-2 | CASSLGPTGESGYTF
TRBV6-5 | CASIYTLVGELFF
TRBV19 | CASSISPGQVYNEQFF
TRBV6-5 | CASTAGRGAFF
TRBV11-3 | CASSRGGTGELFF
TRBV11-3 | CASSQIHSGVLTGELFF
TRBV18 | CASSYTDEKLFF
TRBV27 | CASTRRDKPYEQYF
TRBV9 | CASSKTSPPLTGELFF
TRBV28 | CAIRHQYTYEQYF
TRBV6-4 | CAAHRRDRGTLAKNIQYF
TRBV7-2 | CASTNRGLGANVLTF
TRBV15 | CATSLQTIYNEQFF
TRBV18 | CASSPGDSLNTGELFF
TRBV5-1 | CASSARGSGETQYF
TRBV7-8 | CASSRFVSWAEAFF
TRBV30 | CAWSAGRNSPLHF
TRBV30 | CAWTPGAGQPQHF
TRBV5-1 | CASSLEDTINNEQFF
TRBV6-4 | CASTRGRHSGNTIYF